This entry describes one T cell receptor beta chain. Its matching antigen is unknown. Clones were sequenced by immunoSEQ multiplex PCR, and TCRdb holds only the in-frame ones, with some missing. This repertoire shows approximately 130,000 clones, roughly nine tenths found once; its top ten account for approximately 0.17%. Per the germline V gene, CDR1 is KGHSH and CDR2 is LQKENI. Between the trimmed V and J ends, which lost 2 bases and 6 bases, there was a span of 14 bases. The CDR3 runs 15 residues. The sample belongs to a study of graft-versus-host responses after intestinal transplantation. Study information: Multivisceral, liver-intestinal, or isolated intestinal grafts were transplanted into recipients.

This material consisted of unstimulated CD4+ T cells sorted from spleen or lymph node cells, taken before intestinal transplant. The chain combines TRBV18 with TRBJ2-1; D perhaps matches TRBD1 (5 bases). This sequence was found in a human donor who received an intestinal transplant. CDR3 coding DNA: TGTGCCAGCTCACCAGTAACAGGAGCTAGCAATGAGCAGTTCTTC. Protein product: CASSPVTGASNEQFF.